Listed here are 8 T cell receptor beta chains from one sample, sequenced in a study of T cell responses to AZD1222 COVID-19 vaccine. Measured with immunoSEQ multiplex PCR; TCRdb has only the in-frame clones, and not every one. Of around 99,000 clones listed, 75% to 90% are singletons. Source: peripheral blood, taken on day 0 of AZD1222 vaccination. The receptors shown here come from an adult in good health.

V usage is TRBV9 and J usage is TRBJ2-1; 10 bases fit TRBD1. The germline gives CDR1 SGDLS, CDR2 YYNGEE. The V and J ends lost 3 bases and 6 bases, in that order; junction bases with no gene match: 6. This CDR3 has 15 residues. The CDR3 nucleotides are TGTGCCAGCAGCGGAGCCGGGACAGGGGTCAATGAGCAGTTCTTC. This sequence encodes CASSGAGTGVNEQFF.

This rearrangement joins TRBV5-4 to TRBJ1-2; TRBD1 agrees at 7 bases. The CDR3 is 15 amino acids. Trimming took 1 base from V and 1 from J; bases not matched to a gene: 4. Germline V gene lookup returns CDR1 SGHNT and CDR2 YYREEE (reference sequence). The CDR3 loop is CASSLKGAYNYGYTF. The CDR3 region has the DNA TGTGCCAGCAGCTTGAAGGGGGCATATAACTATGGCTACACCTTC.

The chain is built from TRBV3-1 (or the pseudogene TRBV3-2) and TRBJ1-2; D gene uncertain. The germline V gene encodes CDR1 LGHDT and CDR2 YNNKEL (reference sequence). Trimming removed 1 base from V and 4 bases from J, with 4 bases in between. There are 12 residues in the CDR3. In DNA, the CDR3 is TGTGCCAGCAGCCAAGCCTTCTATGGCTACACCTTC. It is translated as CASSQAFYGYTF.

Only one count was recorded for this clone. The chain uses TRBV5-4 and TRBJ2-1; D remains ambiguous. Germline V gene data show CDR1 as SGHNT and CDR2 as YYREEE (reference sequence). CDR3 length: 12 amino acids. V shed 3 bases and J shed 7 bases, with 8 bases lying between them. The CDR3 DNA reads as TGTGCCAGCAGCTCCCGGTCGAATGAGCAGTTCTTC. This gives the protein CASSSRSNEQFF.

This rearrangement joins TRBV19 to TRBJ2-2; D gene unclear. The CDR3 contains 14 residues. Germline CDR1 is LNHDA and CDR2 is SQIVND (reference sequence). Trimming pared 7 bases from V and 5 bases from J, leaving 14 bases between. CDR3 in amino acids: CASITNGGTGELFF. Here the CDR3 DNA reads TGTGCCAGTATCACCAATGGCGGTACCGGGGAGCTGTTTTTT.

This clone was picked up one time. The chain uses TRBV9 and TRBJ2-1; D might be TRBD2 (7 bases). CDR1 is SGDLS, CDR2 YYNGEE, per germline. The V end lost 1 base, the J end lost 2 bases, and 16 bases lay between the germline ends. The CDR3 is 17 amino acids. This CDR3 is CASSVPDEGGAYNEQFF. For the CDR3, the DNA is TGTGCCAGCAGCGTACCCGACGAGGGGGGGGCCTACAATGAGCAGTTCTTC.

V usage is TRBV10-3 and J usage is TRBJ2-1; D may be TRBD1 (6 bases). Germline values: CDR1 ENHRY, CDR2 SYGVKD. With 2 bases removed from V and 6 bases from J, the gap between germline ends came to 17 bases. The CDR3 spans 16 residues. CDR3 amino acids: CAISETQGPGINEQFF. The CDR3, as DNA: TGTGCCATCAGTGAGACTCAGGGGCCCGGGATCAATGAGCAGTTCTTC.

The CDR3 DNA is TGCGCCAGCAGCCCTTGGACAGGGATCCGACCCCAAGAGACCCAGTACTTC. Amino acids: CASSPWTGIRPQETQYF. The V call is TRBV5-1, the J call TRBJ2-5, with TRBD1 identical over 8 bases. CDR1 is SGHRS and CDR2 is YFSETQ in the germline V gene. This CDR3 spans 17 amino acids. V lost 4 bases to trimming and J lost 1 base; unmatched junction nucleotides: 12. Full variable domain (remainder filled in from reference TRBV5-1 and TRBJ2-5): KAGVTQTPRYLIKTRGQQVTLSCSPISGHRSVSWYQQTPGQGLQFLFEYFSETQRNKGNFPGRFSGRQFSNSRSEMNVSTLELGDSALYLCASSPWTGIRPQETQYFGPGTRLLVL.